This T cell receptor (beta chain) was found in a study of cytomegalovirus exposure and HLA in healthy donors. The CDR3 spans 15 residues. V lost 5 bases and J lost 1, with 14 bases in between. CDR1 is SEHNR, CDR2 FQNEAQ, per germline (reference sequence). Primers included in the PCR were 60 Vbeta and 13 Jbeta primers. Repertoires were generated with immunoSEQ multiplex PCR, while TCRdb's copy carries only in-frame clones and drops some. The sample holds about 150,000 clones; just under 75% are singletons and the top ten take 1.5% to 2%. The chain employs TRBV7-9 and TRBJ1-1; D may be TRBD1 (5 bases). Sample: PBMCs. The clonotype originates from a woman aged 18-29 years in good health and CMV-seronegative. The CDR3 is CASSRPGGANTEAFF. DNA for the CDR3: TGTGCCAGCAGCCGCCCGGGTGGGGCGAACACTGAAGCTTTCTTT.